The T cell receptor beta chain described here comes from a study of blood T cell repertoires in COVID-19. Study information: From the United States, Italy and Spain came samples of acute and convalescent COVID-19.

How the authors handled the data: Amplification with reference gene primers provided the estimates of nucleated cell counts. TCRdb's table, derived via immunoSEQ multiplex PCR, lists solely in-frame clones and lacks some. That table is the source of V, J and clone size, and D and trimming were worked out from the DNA. The sample shows tens of thousands of clones, about four fifths of them seen only once. A single count supports this clone. The sample taken for sequencing was peripheral blood. The source of this sequence is a man older than 75 with active or convalescent COVID-19.

This CDR3 reads CSVVRGLAGYNEQFF. Written as DNA, the CDR3 is TGCAGCGTGGTCCGGGGGCTAGCGGGGTACAATGAGCAGTTCTTC. The chain employs TRBV29-1 and TRBJ2-1, with 9 bases lining up with TRBD2. With 6 bases clipped from V and 4 bases from J, the junction kept 10 bases outside the gene matches. This CDR3 has 15 amino acids. Germline V lookup: CDR1 SQVTM, CDR2 ANQGSEA.